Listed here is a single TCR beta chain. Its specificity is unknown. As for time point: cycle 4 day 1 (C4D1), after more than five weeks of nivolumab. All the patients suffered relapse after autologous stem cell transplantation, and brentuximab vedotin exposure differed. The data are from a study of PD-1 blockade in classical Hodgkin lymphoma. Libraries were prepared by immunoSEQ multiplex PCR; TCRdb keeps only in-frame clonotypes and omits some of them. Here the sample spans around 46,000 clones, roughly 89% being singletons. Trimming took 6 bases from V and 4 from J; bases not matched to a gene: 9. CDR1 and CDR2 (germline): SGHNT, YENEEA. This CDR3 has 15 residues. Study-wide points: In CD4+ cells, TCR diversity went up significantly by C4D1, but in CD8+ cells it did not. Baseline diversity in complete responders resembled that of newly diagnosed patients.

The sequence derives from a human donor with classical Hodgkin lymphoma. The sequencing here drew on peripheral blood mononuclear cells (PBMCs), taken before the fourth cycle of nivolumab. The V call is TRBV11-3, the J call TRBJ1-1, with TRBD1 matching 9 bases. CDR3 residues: CASSYTGGTGTEAFF. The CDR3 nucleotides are TGTGCCAGCAGTTATACAGGGGGCACGGGCACTGAAGCTTTCTTT.